This T cell receptor (beta chain) was profiled in a study of T cell changes during pregnancy in multiple sclerosis. Trimming removed 3 bases at V and 12 bases at J, with 5 bases between. There are 10 residues in the CDR3. Germline V gene lookup returns CDR1 LNHDA and CDR2 SQIVND (reference sequence). The table came from immunoSEQ multiplex PCR; TCRdb's copy has only in-frame clones and leaves some out. The sample records under 95,000 clones, roughly 92% being singletons. Sample: peripheral blood, taken in the second trimester of pregnancy. The TCR originated in a female donor with multiple sclerosis, enrolled in a pregnancy study. The chain carries TRBV19 and TRBJ1-4; no reliable D call. The DNA for the CDR3 is TGTGCCAGTAGTATCCGGGAACTGTTTTTT. Translated: CASSIRELFF. The entire variable domain, with the rest obtained from reference TRBV19 and TRBJ1-4, is as follows: DGGITQSPKYLFRKEGQNVTLSCEQNLNHDAMYWYRQDPGQGLRLIYYSQIVNDFQKGDIAEGYSVSREKKESFPLTVTSAQKNPTAFYLCASSIRELFFGSGTQLSVL.